This entry lists 29 T cell receptor beta chains sequenced from one sample in a study of identifying expanded T cells in peripheral blood. Profiled with immunoSEQ multiplex PCR; TCRdb holds only in-frame clones, not every one. This sample has some 99,000 clones, with about nine tenths found just once. The sample was blood. These receptors originate from a person between 18 and 75 years old in good health.

The rearrangement links TRBV27 to TRBJ1-2, with 7 bases aligning to TRBD1. The CDR3 covers 14 residues. V shed 5 bases, J shed 2 bases, and the junction held 5 bases outside the gene matches. Germline V gene lookup returns CDR1 MNHEY and CDR2 SMNVEV (reference sequence). Written as DNA, the CDR3 is TGTGCCAGCAGTCCCGAGACAGGGAACTATGGCTACACCTTC. It encodes CASSPETGNYGYTF.

This chain connects TRBV2 to TRBJ2-5, with D possibly matching TRBD1 (5 bases). Trimming stripped 6 bases from V and 2 bases from J, with 13 bases between. The CDR3 length is 14 residues. Germline loops: CDR1 SNHLY, CDR2 FYNNEI. The CDR3 DNA reads as TGTGCCAGCAGGCTAAATAGGGGTCAAGAGACCCAGTACTTC. It is translated as CASRLNRGQETQYF.

Concerning this clone itself: Other DNA sequences within the sample encode an identical CDR3. The chain is built from TRBV5-1 and TRBJ2-3, with D possibly matching TRBD2 (7 bases). Trimming took 2 bases from V and 6 from J, leaving 10 bases between them. CDR3 length equals 13 residues. CDR1 is SGHRS and CDR2 is YFSETQ in the germline V gene. In DNA, the CDR3 is TGCGCCAGCAGCTTTGGGGGGGCGGATACGCAGTATTTT. Its protein product is CASSFGGADTQYF.

In this sample, this clone turned up once. V gene TRBV30 combines with J gene TRBJ2-7; no reliable D call. Germline CDR1 is GTSNPN and CDR2 is SVGIG (reference sequence). V gave up 5 bases and J gave up 1 base, with 15 bases separating them. The CDR3 length is 14 residues. The chain's CDR3 is CAWGLGYNSYEQYF. CDR3 in DNA: TGTGCCTGGGGATTAGGATACAATTCCTACGAGCAGTACTTC.

Of note for this clone: A clone one base away is much larger, so this may be a read error. The sample holds other DNA sequences that translate to the same CDR3. The chain is built from TRBV9 and TRBJ2-3; D is undetermined. Germline V CDR1 and CDR2: SGDLS, YYNGEE. V dropped 3 bases and J dropped 2 bases, with 1 base sitting between them. This CDR3 region has 11 residues. The CDR3 bases are TGTGCCAGCAGCGCCACAGATACGCAGTATTTT. Protein sequence: CASSATDTQYF. The whole variable domain, filled in from reference TRBV9 and TRBJ2-3, reads DSGVTQTPKHLITATGQRVTLRCSPRSGDLSVYWYQQSLDQGLQFLIQYYNGEERAKGNILERFSAQQFPDLHSELNLSSLELGDSALYFCASSATDTQYFGPGTRLTVL.

The chain joins TRBV19 to TRBJ2-3; D not resolved. V was clipped by 5 bases and J by 3 bases, with 9 bases between them. The CDR3 extends over 13 amino acids. CDR1 is LNHDA and CDR2 is SQIVND in the germline V gene (reference sequence). CDR3: CASSLTSTDTQYF. The CDR3 DNA sequence: TGTGCCAGTAGTTTGACTTCGACAGATACGCAGTATTTT.

This clone was observed once. The V gene is TRBV19, the J gene TRBJ1-4, with unresolved D. The CDR3 has 15 amino acids. V was trimmed by 3 bases and J by 0 bases, leaving 8 bases between them. The germline V gene encodes CDR1 LNHDA and CDR2 SQIVND (reference sequence). CDR3 nucleotides: TGTGCCAGTAGTATGCAGATCGCAACTAATGAAAAACTGTTTTTT. Translated, it gives CASSMQIATNEKLFF.

The chain uses TRBV25-1 and TRBJ1-3; possibly TRBD1 for D (6 bases). Germline V gene lookup returns CDR1 MGHDK and CDR2 SYGVNS. V shed 3 bases and J shed 0 bases, with 15 bases lying between them. The CDR3 length is 17 residues. CDR3 nucleotides: TGTGCCAGCAGTGATGTATCGGGGGGGCCCTCTGGAAACACCATATATTTT. Residues: CASSDVSGGPSGNTIYF.

The rearrangement links TRBV7-2 to TRBJ1-1; D is uncertain. This CDR3 contains 15 residues. V lost 1 base to trimming and J lost 5 bases, with 14 bases between them. Per the germline V gene, CDR1 is SGHTA and CDR2 is FQGNSA. CDR3 amino acids: CASSLGRAQGTEAFF. The CDR3 DNA reads as TGTGCCAGCAGCTTAGGGAGGGCTCAAGGGACTGAAGCTTTCTTT.

The chain recombines TRBV28 with TRBJ2-7, with D possibly matching TRBD2 (6 bases). Looked up from germline, CDR1 is MDHEN and CDR2 is SYDVKM. This CDR3 has 14 amino acids. V lost 4 bases, J lost 3 bases, and 13 bases lay in between. Here the CDR3 reads CASSSGDHLYEQYF. In DNA, the CDR3 is TGTGCCAGCAGTTCGGGAGACCATCTCTACGAGCAGTACTTC.

V usage is TRBV28 and J usage is TRBJ2-7, with D tentatively TRBD1 or TRBD2 (5 bases each). CDR1 is MDHEN, CDR2 SYDVKM, per germline. The CDR3 covers 15 residues. Trimming cost V 7 bases and J 0 bases, with 16 bases left between them. CDR3 protein: CASTSMGVSSYEQYF. CDR3 bases: TGTGCCAGCACCTCCATGGGGGTTAGCTCCTACGAGCAGTACTTC.

Only a few counts were recorded for this clone. The rearrangement joins TRBV19 to TRBJ1-2; 7 bases match TRBD1. Germline lookup yields CDR1 LNHDA and CDR2 SQIVND (reference sequence). The CDR3 consists of 14 residues. V lost 5 bases, J lost 4 bases, and 7 bases stayed unmatched. CDR3 nucleotide sequence: TGTGCCAGTAGTGCAGGGGGAACCATCTATGGCTACACCTTC. This sequence encodes CASSAGGTIYGYTF.

CDR3 sequence: CAISPGPPTMGTQYF. The CDR3 nucleotides read TGTGCCATCAGTCCGGGACCTCCAACGATGGGGACCCAGTACTTC. The chain is built from TRBV10-3 and TRBJ2-5, with D possibly being TRBD1 or TRBD2 (5 bases each). Between the trimmed V and J ends, which lost 5 bases and 7 bases, there was a span of 20 bases. CDR1 is ENHRY and CDR2 is SYGVKD in the germline V gene. The CDR3 has 15 residues.

J is TRBJ2-3 and V is TRBV7-9; no firm D call. The CDR3 sequence is 14 residues long. V was trimmed by 2 bases and J by 0 bases, leaving 6 bases between them. The germline V gene has CDR1 SEHNR and CDR2 FQNEAQ (reference sequence). CDR3: CASSLMSSTDTQYF. CDR3 bases: TGTGCCAGCAGCTTAATGTCCAGCACAGATACGCAGTATTTT.

The V gene is TRBV19, the J gene TRBJ2-1; TRBD2 agrees at 7 bases. Germline CDR1 LNHDA, CDR2 SQIVND (reference sequence). This CDR3 region has 15 residues. Trimming removed 4 bases from V and 3 bases from J; junction bases left unmatched: 6. In DNA form, the CDR3 reads TGTGCCAGTAGTACAGCGGGGCAGGGCTACAATGAGCAGTTCTTC. Its translation: CASSTAGQGYNEQFF.

The CDR3 loop reads CASSVRTSGRRTQYF. CDR3 bases: TGTGCCAGTAGTGTCCGGACTAGCGGGAGGCGGACGCAGTATTTT. V is TRBV19 and J is TRBJ2-3; 14 bases fit TRBD2. This CDR3 region has 15 residues. V was pared by 5 bases and J by 9 bases, with 7 bases of the junction left unmatched. From germline, CDR1 is LNHDA and CDR2 SQIVND (reference sequence).

This rearrangement joins TRBV5-1 to TRBJ1-1; D call uncertain. V dropped 4 bases and J dropped 1 base, with 20 bases sitting between them. CDR1 and CDR2 (germline): SGHRS, YFSETQ. The CDR3 consists of 17 residues. The CDR3 sequence: CASSTHPIPGENTEAFF. The DNA of the CDR3 is TGCGCCAGCAGCACCCACCCCATCCCGGGTGAGAACACTGAAGCTTTCTTT.

The rearrangement joins TRBV6-5 to TRBJ2-7; perhaps TRBD2 as D (5 bases). The CDR3 has 15 residues. The V end lost 2 bases, the J end lost 3 bases, and 14 bases lay between the germline ends. CDR1 MNHEY and CDR2 SVGAGI come from the germline V gene. The CDR3 sequence: CASSYVGGLVYEQYF. The CDR3 region has the DNA TGTGCCAGCAGTTACGTGGGCGGGTTGGTCTACGAGCAGTACTTC.

J is TRBJ2-1 and V is TRBV28, with D possibly matching TRBD1 (5 bases). The CDR3 length is 15 residues. Germline lookup yields CDR1 MDHEN and CDR2 SYDVKM. V dropped 2 bases and J dropped 3 bases, with 11 bases sitting between them. The CDR3 sequence: CASSLTQGIYNEQFF. The CDR3, as DNA: TGTGCCAGCAGTTTAACGCAGGGTATCTACAATGAGCAGTTCTTC.

V is TRBV30 and J is TRBJ1-5, with D possibly matching TRBD1 (5 bases). Germline assignment: CDR1 GTSNPN and CDR2 SVGIG (reference sequence). Trimming shortened V by 1 base and J by 11 bases, and 21 bases separated the two germline ends. The CDR3 spans 15 residues. The CDR3 DNA reads as TGTGCCTGGAGTGACGACAGCAAGGGCAAGGTGGCCCAGCATTTT. Translated: CAWSDDSKGKVAQHF.

This chain connects TRBV25-1 to TRBJ1-4; no firm D call. The CDR3 runs to 16 residues. Trimming pared 0 bases from V and 0 bases from J, leaving 8 bases between. Germline assignment: CDR1 MGHDK and CDR2 SYGVNS. CDR3 protein: CASSEYGSPTNEKLFF. DNA of the CDR3: TGTGCCAGCAGTGAATATGGGAGTCCAACTAATGAAAAACTGTTTTTT.

Here the CDR3 reads CASSLNTVTDTQYF. CDR3 DNA sequence: TGTGCCAGCAGCTTAAATACAGTCACAGATACGCAGTATTTT. The rearrangement joins TRBV7-3 to TRBJ2-3; the D is unclear. This CDR3 has 14 amino acids. The V gene's germline CDR1 is SGHTA and CDR2 FQGTGA. The germline V and J ends were trimmed by 1 base and 2 bases, with 7 bases remaining between them.

V usage is TRBV14 and J usage is TRBJ2-6; D is unresolved. This CDR3 is built from 15 residues. Germline V gene lookup returns CDR1 SGHDN and CDR2 FVKESK. V lost 4 bases and J lost 4, with 11 bases in between. The CDR3 DNA reads as TGTGCCAGCAGCCGCAGCCCCACCGGGGCCAACGTCCTGACTTTC. As protein: CASSRSPTGANVLTF.

The chain combines TRBV19 with TRBJ2-1; 15 bases match TRBD2. CDR1 is LNHDA, CDR2 SQIVND, per germline (reference sequence). J was trimmed by 5 bases and V by 4 bases; bases with no gene match: 6. The CDR3 spans 17 residues. CDR3 residues: CASSRTSGGGQHNEQFF. In DNA, the CDR3 is TGTGCCAGTAGTAGGACTAGCGGGGGGGGACAACACAATGAGCAGTTCTTC.

The V and J genes are TRBV11-2 and TRBJ2-6; D not certain. The CDR3 contains 15 residues. V was trimmed by 5 bases and J by 4 bases, leaving 12 bases between them. Germline V gives CDR1 SGHAT, CDR2 FQNNGV. The CDR3 DNA follows: TGTGCCAGCAGCGCCAATCCCTCCGGGGCCAACGTCCTGACTTTC. This codes for CASSANPSGANVLTF. The whole variable domain, remainder taken from reference TRBV11-2 and TRBJ2-6, is EAGVAQSPRYKIIEKRQSVAFWCNPISGHATLYWYQQILGQGPKLLIQFQNNGVVDDSQLPKDRFSAERLKGVDSTLKIQPAKLEDSAVYLCASSANPSGANVLTFGAGSRLTVL.

V is TRBV5-1 and J is TRBJ2-1; weak D call: TRBD1 (5 bases). This CDR3 comprises 17 residues. The germline V gene encodes CDR1 SGHRS and CDR2 YFSETQ. V dropped 4 bases and J dropped 0 bases, with 17 bases sitting between them. The CDR3 DNA reads as TGCGCCAGCAGCAGATTTAGCAGGGTAGGCTCCTACAATGAGCAGTTCTTC. This translates into CASSRFSRVGSYNEQFF.

The chain links TRBV19 to TRBJ1-2; D gene unclear. Germline loops: CDR1 LNHDA, CDR2 SQIVND (reference sequence). The CDR3 runs to 16 residues. The ends were cut back, 0 bases at V and 2 bases at J, with 13 bases in the middle. CDR3 nucleotide sequence: TGTGCCAGTAGTATAGACCAGACAAGTCTGAACTATGGCTACACCTTC. This translates into CASSIDQTSLNYGYTF. Drawing the rest from reference TRBV19 and TRBJ1-2, the complete variable domain is DGGITQSPKYLFRKEGQNVTLSCEQNLNHDAMYWYRQDPGQGLRLIYYSQIVNDFQKGDIAEGYSVSREKKESFPLTVTSAQKNPTAFYLCASSIDQTSLNYGYTFGSGTRLTVV.

This sequence joins TRBV9 and TRBJ1-3; D ambiguous. The V and J ends lost 2 bases and 7 bases respectively, with 16 bases between them. Germline-derived CDR1 and CDR2 are SGDLS and YYNGEE. The CDR3 is 15 amino acids. In nucleotides, the CDR3 is TGTGCCAGCAGCGTCAACGCCCTGGGCCGGAACACCATATATTTT. Translating it yields CASSVNALGRNTIYF.

CDR3 protein: CASSGRQGAINTEAFF. The CDR3 region has the DNA TGTGCCAGCAGCGGCCGACAGGGGGCCATTAACACTGAAGCTTTCTTT. The gene calls are TRBV21-1 and TRBJ1-1; TRBD1 is taken as the D call from the table, unchecked against the DNA. TRBV21-1 constitutes a pseudogene. The CDR3 length is 16 residues.